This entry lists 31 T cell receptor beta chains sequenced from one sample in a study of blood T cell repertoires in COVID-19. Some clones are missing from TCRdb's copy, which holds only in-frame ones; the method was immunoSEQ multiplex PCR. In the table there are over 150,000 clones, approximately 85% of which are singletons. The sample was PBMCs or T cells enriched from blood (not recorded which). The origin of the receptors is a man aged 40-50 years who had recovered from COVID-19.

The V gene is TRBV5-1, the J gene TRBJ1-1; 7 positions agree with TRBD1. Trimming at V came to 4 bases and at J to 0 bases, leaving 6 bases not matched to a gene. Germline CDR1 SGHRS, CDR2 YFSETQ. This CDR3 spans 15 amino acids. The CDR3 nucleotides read TGCGCCAGCAGCCAGGAGGGACAGTTGAACACTGAAGCTTTCTTT. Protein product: CASSQEGQLNTEAFF.

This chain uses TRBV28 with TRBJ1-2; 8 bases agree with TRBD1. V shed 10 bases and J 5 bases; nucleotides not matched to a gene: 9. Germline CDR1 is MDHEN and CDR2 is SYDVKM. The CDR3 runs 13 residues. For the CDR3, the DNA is TGTGCCACCGTTAGCAGGGGGCCTTATGGCTACACCTTC. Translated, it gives CATVSRGPYGYTF.

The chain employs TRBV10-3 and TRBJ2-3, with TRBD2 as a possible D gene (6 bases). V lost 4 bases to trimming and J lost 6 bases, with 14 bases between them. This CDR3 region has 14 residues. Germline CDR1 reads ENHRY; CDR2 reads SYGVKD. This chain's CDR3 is CAISGGPGGDTQYF. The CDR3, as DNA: TGTGCCATCAGTGGGGGCCCCGGAGGGGATACGCAGTATTTT.

The CDR3 nucleotides are TGCGCCAGCAGCCTACAGGGGTCCGGCACTGAAGCTTTCTTT. It encodes CASSLQGSGTEAFF. The J gene is TRBJ1-1, the V gene TRBV5-1; 7 positions match TRBD1. Germline V gene sequence: CDR1 SGHRS, CDR2 YFSETQ. The CDR3 is 14 residues long. The V gene end was trimmed by 4 bases and the J gene end by 4 bases; junction bases not matched to a gene: 7.

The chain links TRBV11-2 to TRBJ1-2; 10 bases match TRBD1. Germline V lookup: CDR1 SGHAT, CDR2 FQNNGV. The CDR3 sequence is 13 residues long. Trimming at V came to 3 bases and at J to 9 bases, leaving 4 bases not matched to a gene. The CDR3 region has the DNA TGTGCCAGCAGCTTGGGGACAGGGGAGCGCTACACCTTC. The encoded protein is CASSLGTGERYTF.

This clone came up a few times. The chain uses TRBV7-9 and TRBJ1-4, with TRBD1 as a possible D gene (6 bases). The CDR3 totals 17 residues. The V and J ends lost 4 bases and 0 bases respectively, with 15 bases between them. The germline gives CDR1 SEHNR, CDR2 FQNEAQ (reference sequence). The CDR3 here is CASSSPRGWPTNEKLFF. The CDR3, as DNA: TGTGCCAGCAGCTCCCCGAGGGGGTGGCCAACTAATGAAAAACTGTTTTTT.

This CDR3 reads CAISESSTGSKNIQYF. For the CDR3, the DNA is TGTGCCATCAGTGAGTCATCGACAGGAAGCAAAAACATTCAGTACTTC. This sequence joins TRBV10-3 and TRBJ2-4; TRBD1 is a possible D gene (6 bases). This CDR3 contains 16 residues. The germline gives CDR1 ENHRY, CDR2 SYGVKD. V shed 0 bases and J shed 3 bases, with 12 bases lying between them.

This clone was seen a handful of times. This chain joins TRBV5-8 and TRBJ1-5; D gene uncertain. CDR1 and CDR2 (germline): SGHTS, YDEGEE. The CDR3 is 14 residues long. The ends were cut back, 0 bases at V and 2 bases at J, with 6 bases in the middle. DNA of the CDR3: TGTGCCAGCAGCTTGGTGTTAGGCAATCAGCCCCAGCATTTT. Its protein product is CASSLVLGNQPQHF.

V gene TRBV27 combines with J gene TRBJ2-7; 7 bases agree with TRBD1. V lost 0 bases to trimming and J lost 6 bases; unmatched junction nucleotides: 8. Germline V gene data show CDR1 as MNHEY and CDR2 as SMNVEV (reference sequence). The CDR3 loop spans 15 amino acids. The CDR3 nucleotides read TGTGCCAGCAGTTTATCCTTAGGGACAGCACGCGAGCAGTACTTC. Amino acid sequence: CASSLSLGTAREQYF.

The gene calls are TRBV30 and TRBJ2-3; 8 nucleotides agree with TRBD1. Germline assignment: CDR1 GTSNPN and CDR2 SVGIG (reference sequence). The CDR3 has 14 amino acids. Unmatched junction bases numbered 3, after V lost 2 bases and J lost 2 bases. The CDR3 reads CAWSTDRVTDTQYF. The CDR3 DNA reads TGTGCCTGGAGTACGGACAGGGTCACAGATACGCAGTATTTT.

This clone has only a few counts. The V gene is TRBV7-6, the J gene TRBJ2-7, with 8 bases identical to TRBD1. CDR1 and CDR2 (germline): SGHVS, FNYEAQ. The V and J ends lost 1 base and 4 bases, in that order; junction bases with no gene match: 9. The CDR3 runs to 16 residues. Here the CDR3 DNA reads TGTGCCAGCAGCTTAGTGGATGGACAGGGCCTTTACGAGCAGTACTTC. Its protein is CASSLVDGQGLYEQYF. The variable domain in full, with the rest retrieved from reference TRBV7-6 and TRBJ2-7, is GAGVSQSPRYKVTKRGQDVALRCDPISGHVSLYWYRQALGQGPEFLTYFNYEAQQDKSGLPNDRFSAERPEGSISTLTIQRTEQRDSAMYRCASSLVDGQGLYEQYFGPGTRLTVT.

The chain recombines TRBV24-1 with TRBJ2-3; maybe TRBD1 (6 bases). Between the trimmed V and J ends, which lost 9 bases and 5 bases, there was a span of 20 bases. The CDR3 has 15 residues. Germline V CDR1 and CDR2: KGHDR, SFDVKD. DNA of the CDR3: TGTGCCACCGCCCCCGCCGGGACAAGAGGAGATACGCAGTATTTT. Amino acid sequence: CATAPAGTRGDTQYF.

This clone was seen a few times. In DNA form, the CDR3 reads TGTGCCAGCAGCATACGGACAGGGGGCGAGGGCTATGGCTACACCTTC. It is translated as CASSIRTGGEGYGYTF. The rearrangement links TRBV9 to TRBJ1-2; TRBD1 agrees at 11 bases. The CDR3 totals 16 residues. Per germline, CDR1 SGDLS and CDR2 YYNGEE. V shed 4 bases, J shed 4 bases, and the junction held 9 bases outside the gene matches.

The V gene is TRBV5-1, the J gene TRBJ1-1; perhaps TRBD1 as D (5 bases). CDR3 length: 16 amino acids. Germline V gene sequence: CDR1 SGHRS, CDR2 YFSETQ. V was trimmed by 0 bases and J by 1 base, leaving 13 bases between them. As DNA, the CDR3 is TGCGCCAGCAGCTTGGCCCCGACAGCACAGAACACTGAAGCTTTCTTT. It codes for CASSLAPTAQNTEAFF.

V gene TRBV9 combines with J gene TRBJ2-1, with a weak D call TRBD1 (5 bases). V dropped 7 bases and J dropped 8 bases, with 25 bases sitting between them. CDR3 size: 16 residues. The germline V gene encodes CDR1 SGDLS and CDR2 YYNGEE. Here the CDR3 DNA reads TGTGCCAGCGGCCCTTTACTGAGCCAGGGAAGGTATGAGCAGTTCTTC. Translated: CASGPLLSQGRYEQFF.

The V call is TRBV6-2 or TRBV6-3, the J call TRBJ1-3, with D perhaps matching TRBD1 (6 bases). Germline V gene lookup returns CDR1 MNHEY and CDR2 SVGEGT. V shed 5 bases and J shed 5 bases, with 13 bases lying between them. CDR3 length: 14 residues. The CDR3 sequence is CASSVLQGRNTIYF. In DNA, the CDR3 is TGTGCCAGCAGTGTTCTTCAGGGGAGAAACACCATATATTTT.

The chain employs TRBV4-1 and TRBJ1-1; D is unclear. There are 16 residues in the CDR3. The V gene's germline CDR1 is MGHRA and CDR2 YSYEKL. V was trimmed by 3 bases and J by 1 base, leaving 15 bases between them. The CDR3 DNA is TGCGCCAGCAGCCAGATAGTACAGTCTCCGAACACTGAAGCTTTCTTT. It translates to CASSQIVQSPNTEAFF.

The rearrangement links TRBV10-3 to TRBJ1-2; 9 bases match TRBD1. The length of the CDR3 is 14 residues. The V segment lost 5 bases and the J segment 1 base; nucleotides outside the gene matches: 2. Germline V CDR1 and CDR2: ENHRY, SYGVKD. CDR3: CAISRTGDNYGYTF. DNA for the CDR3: TGTGCCATCAGTAGGACAGGGGATAACTATGGCTACACCTTC.

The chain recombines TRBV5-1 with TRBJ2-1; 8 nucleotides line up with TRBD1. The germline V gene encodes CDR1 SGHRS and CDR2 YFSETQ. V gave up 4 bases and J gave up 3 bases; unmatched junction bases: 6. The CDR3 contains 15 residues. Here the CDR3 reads CASSQGQGGYNEQFF. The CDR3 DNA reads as TGCGCCAGCAGCCAAGGACAGGGCGGCTACAATGAGCAGTTCTTC.

The CDR3 spells CAWSVAQGFSFYVNTEAFF. The CDR3 coding sequence is TGTGCCTGGAGTGTTGCGCAGGGGTTTTCATTTTACGTGAACACTGAAGCTTTCTTT. The chain links TRBV30 to TRBJ1-1, with a possible D match to TRBD1 (6 bases). The V and J ends lost 0 bases and 0 bases respectively, with 23 bases between them. The CDR3 covers 19 residues. The germline CDR1 and CDR2 sequences are GTSNPN and SVGIG (reference sequence).

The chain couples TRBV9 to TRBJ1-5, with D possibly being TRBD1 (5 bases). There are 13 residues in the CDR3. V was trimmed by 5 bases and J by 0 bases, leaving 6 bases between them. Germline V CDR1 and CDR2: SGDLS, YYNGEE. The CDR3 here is CASRDNSNQPQHF. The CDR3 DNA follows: TGTGCCAGCAGGGACAATAGCAATCAGCCCCAGCATTTT.

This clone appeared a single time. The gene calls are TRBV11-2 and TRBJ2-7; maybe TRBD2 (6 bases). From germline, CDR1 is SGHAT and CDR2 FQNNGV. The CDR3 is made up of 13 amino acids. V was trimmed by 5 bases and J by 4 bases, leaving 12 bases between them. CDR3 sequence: CASSGGDLYEQYF. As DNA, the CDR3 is TGTGCCAGCAGCGGAGGGGACTTGTACGAGCAGTACTTC.

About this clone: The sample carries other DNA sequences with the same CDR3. The CDR3 DNA sequence: TGTGCCAGCAGTTTCGGAGGAAATGAAAAACTGTTTTTT. Translation: CASSFGGNEKLFF. V is TRBV12-3 or TRBV12-4 and J is TRBJ1-4; D not certain. This CDR3 is built from 13 residues. Trimming removed 3 bases from V and 5 bases from J, with 7 bases in between.

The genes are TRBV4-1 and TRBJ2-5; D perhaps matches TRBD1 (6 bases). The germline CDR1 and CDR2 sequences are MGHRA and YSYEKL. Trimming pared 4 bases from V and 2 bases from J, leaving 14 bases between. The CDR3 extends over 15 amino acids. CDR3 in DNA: TGCGCCAGCAGCCGAGGGATACAGGGTCAAGAGACCCAGTACTTC. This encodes CASSRGIQGQETQYF.

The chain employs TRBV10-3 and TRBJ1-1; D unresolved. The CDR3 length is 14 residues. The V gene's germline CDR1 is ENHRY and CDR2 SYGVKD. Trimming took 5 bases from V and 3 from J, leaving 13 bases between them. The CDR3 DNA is TGTGCCATCAGTTCGAGGGTAGCGGACACTGAAGCTTTCTTT. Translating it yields CAISSRVADTEAFF.

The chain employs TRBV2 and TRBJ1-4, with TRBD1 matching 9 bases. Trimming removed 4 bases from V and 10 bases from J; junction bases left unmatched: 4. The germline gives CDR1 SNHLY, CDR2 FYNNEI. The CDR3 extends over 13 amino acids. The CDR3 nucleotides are TGTGCCAGCAGTGTGGGGACAGGGACAAAACTGTTTTTT. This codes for CASSVGTGTKLFF.

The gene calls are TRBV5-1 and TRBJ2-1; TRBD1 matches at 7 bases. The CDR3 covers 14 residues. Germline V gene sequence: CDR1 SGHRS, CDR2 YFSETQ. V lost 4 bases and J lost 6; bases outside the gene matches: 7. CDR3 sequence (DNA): TGCGCCAGCAGCCCGGGACAGCTCCGCAATGAGCAGTTCTTC. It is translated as CASSPGQLRNEQFF.

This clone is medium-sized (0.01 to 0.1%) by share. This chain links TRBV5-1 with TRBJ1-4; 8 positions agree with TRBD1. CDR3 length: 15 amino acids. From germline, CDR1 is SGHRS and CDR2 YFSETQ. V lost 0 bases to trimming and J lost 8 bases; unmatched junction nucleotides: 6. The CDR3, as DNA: TGCGCCAGCAGCTTGGCGGACAGGGACGAAGAAAAACTGTTTTTT. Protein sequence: CASSLADRDEEKLFF. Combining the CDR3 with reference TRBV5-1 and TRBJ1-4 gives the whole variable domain KAGVTQTPRYLIKTRGQQVTLSCSPISGHRSVSWYQQTPGQGLQFLFEYFSETQRNKGNFPGRFSGRQFSNSRSEMNVSTLELGDSALYLCASSLADRDEEKLFFGSGTQLSVL.

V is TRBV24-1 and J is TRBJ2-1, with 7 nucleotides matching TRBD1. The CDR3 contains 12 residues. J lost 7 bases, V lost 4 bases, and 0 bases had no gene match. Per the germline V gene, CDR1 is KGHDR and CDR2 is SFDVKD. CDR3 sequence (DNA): TGTGCCACCAGTGAACAGGGGAATGAGCAGTTCTTC. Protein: CATSEQGNEQFF.

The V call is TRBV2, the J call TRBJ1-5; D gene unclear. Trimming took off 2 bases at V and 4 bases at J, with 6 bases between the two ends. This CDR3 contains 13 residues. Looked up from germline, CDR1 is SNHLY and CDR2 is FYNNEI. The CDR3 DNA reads TGTGCCAGCAGTGAATTGAGAAATCAGCCCCAGCATTTT. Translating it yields CASSELRNQPQHF.

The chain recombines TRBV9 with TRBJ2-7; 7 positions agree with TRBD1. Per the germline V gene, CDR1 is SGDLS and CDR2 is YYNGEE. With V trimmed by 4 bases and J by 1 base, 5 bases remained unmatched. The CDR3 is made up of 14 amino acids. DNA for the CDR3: TGTGCCAGCAGCACCGGGACAGCTTCCTACGAGCAGTACTTC. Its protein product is CASSTGTASYEQYF. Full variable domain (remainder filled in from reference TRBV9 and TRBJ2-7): DSGVTQTPKHLITATGQRVTLRCSPRSGDLSVYWYQQSLDQGLQFLIQYYNGEERAKGNILERFSAQQFPDLHSELNLSSLELGDSALYFCASSTGTASYEQYFGPGTRLTVT.